A selection of T cell receptor beta chains follows, all from one sample in a study of human T cells and chemical hapten exposure. TCRdb used MiXCR to reprocess the RACE reads, holding one entry per CDR3 protein. The data hold 38,000 or so distinct CDR3 sequences, with 7.5% to 8% observed a single time. Source: whole blood, taken in connection with sensitization to the hapten diphenylcyclopropenone (DPC). The source is a woman aged 45-59 years with alopecia areata. Some clones in this sample may be carry-over from other donors' samples. The CDR3 runs from the conserved cysteine through the conserved F or W.

j_call v_call cdr3_aa
TRBJ1-2 TRBV7-9 CASSPNNYGYTF
TRBJ2-5 TRBV29-1 CSVDSGQGKGTQYF
TRBJ2-1 TRBV7-6 CASSAVGAGARNEQFF
TRBJ2-1 TRBV29-1 CSVPWDRTYNEQFF
TRBJ1-1 TRBV18 CASSAKQLLNTEAFF
TRBJ2-7 TRBV5-1 CASSWGQLSSYEQYF
TRBJ1-1 TRBV10-3 CAISAKGSLGTEAFF
TRBJ2-7 TRBV14 CASSQQPLAGYEQYF
TRBJ2-1 TRBV7-6 CASSLVSGRAMGNNEQFF
TRBJ2-3 TRBV20-1 CSARGRQGTQYF
TRBJ2-5 TRBV5-1 CASSNPQETQYF
TRBJ2-7 TRBV6-2/TRBV6-3 CASSYDWVTGRNKQYF
TRBJ2-5 TRBV20-1 CSAPPPSGRAETQYF
TRBJ2-3 TRBV3-1 CASSQRTGVEGRDTQYF
TRBJ1-5 TRBV9 CASSLWGLPRNQPQHF
TRBJ2-7 TRBV28 CASKTSTYEQYF
TRBJ2-3 TRBV11-2 CASSLEIGQGPGTDTQYF
TRBJ2-1 TRBV20-1 CSAIAVSSYNEQFF
TRBJ2-1 TRBV28 CASSPRGAGPSDNEQFF
TRBJ2-1 TRBV7-8 CASSLRGSLSSYNEQFF
TRBJ2-5 TRBV29-1 CSVSLTSGRETQYF
TRBJ2-1 TRBV6-5 CASRPEVANNEQFF
TRBJ2-2 TRBV9 CASSPGGVGNTGELFF
TRBJ2-3 TRBV7-2 CASSLVGAQYF
TRBJ1-5 TRBV7-9 CASSWDRPDQPQHF
TRBJ2-7 TRBV7-2 CASSKGPGTEQYF
TRBJ2-5 TRBV18 CASSPRLKETQYF
TRBJ2-7 TRBV20-1 CSPRLTNYEQYF
TRBJ2-1 TRBV7-3 CASSPPGAGGPNEQFF
TRBJ2-1 TRBV15 CATSRGPSFSYNEQFF
TRBJ2-3 TRBV3-1 CASSRQSTDTQYF